This T cell receptor beta chain was profiled in a study of T cell changes during pregnancy in multiple sclerosis. Germline V gene lookup returns CDR1 MDHEN and CDR2 SYDVKM. This CDR3 has 15 residues. With 5 bases clipped from V and 6 bases from J, the junction kept 9 bases outside the gene matches. Measured with immunoSEQ multiplex PCR; TCRdb has only the in-frame clones, and not every one. The profile shows about 86,000 clones, around 93% of them singletons. This specimen was peripheral blood, taken in the first trimester of pregnancy. This TCR derives from a female donor in good health, enrolled as a control in a pregnancy study. V is TRBV28 and J is TRBJ2-3; 9 bases align to TRBD1. The CDR3 DNA follows: TGTGCCAGCAGTCTACAGGGGGCTGGGTGGGATACGCAGTATTTT. Translation: CASSLQGAGWDTQYF. Full variable domain (outside the CDR3, taken from reference TRBV28 and TRBJ2-3): DVKVTQSSRYLVKRTGEKVFLECVQDMDHENMFWYRQDPGLGLRLIYFSYDVKMKEKGDIPEGYSVSREKKERFSLILESASTNQTSMYLCASSLQGAGWDTQYFGPGTRLTVL.